A selection of T cell receptor beta chains follows, all from one sample in a study of cytomegalovirus exposure and HLA in healthy donors. The repertoire was sequenced with immunoSEQ multiplex PCR; TCRdb's copy has only in-frame clones and lacks some. The data show some 170,000 clones, approximately 72% seen once. Material for sequencing was PBMCs. Receptors were obtained from a human donor in good health. CDR3s include the opening cysteine and the closing phenylalanine or tryptophan. The D gene is left open where the match is weak. Some rows have no size entry. The others give once, few or many, or a class for an expanded clone.

>NA|TRBJ1-5|TRBD1|TRBV5-1
CASSLDGTAGVASQHF
TGCGCCAGCAGCTTGGACGGGACAGCGGGGGTGGCGTCCCAGCATTTT
>NA|TRBJ2-7|NA|TRBV10-2
CASSESGRDYEQYF
TGCGCCAGCAGTGAGTCTGGACGGGATTACGAGCAGTACTTC
>NA|TRBJ2-2|NA|TRBV19
CASSIGGPGELFF
TGTGCCAGTAGTATCGGGGGACCCGGGGAGCTGTTTTTT
>NA|TRBJ1-2|TRBD1|TRBV9
CASSGGTGADGYTF
TGTGCCAGCAGCGGGGGGACAGGGGCGGATGGCTACACCTTC
>NA|TRBJ2-7|TRBD1|TRBV7-6
CASRYPRDSPYEQYF
TGTGCCAGCAGGTACCCCCGGGACAGTCCCTACGAGCAGTACTTC
>NA|TRBJ1-5|TRBD1|TRBV10-3
CAISDRANQPQHF
TGTGCCATCTCAGACAGGGCTAATCAGCCCCAGCATTTT
>NA|TRBJ1-3|TRBD1|TRBV30
CAWSQDRASGNTIYF
TGTGCCTGGAGCCAGGACAGGGCCTCTGGAAACACCATATATTTT
>NA|TRBJ1-2|NA|TRBV29-1
CAAEWRRANYTF
TGCGCGGCTGAGTGGAGGCGAGCGAACTACACCTTC
>NA|TRBJ1-1|NA|TRBV4-3
CASSQSIVVETEAFF
TGCGCCAGCAGCCAGTCCATCGTCGTGGAGACTGAAGCTTTCTTT
>NA|TRBJ1-3|NA|TRBV7-9
CASSSASGHSGNTIYF
TGTGCCAGCAGCTCCGCATCCGGACACTCTGGAAACACCATATATTTT
>NA|TRBJ2-1|NA|TRBV4-2
CASSQEQESRVYNEQFF
TGTGCCAGCAGCCAAGAGCAAGAGTCCAGGGTCTACAATGAGCAGTTCTTC
>NA|TRBJ2-5|NA|TRBV7-8
CASSSLLSFQGTQYF
TGTGCCAGCAGCTCGTTACTATCTTTCCAAGGGACCCAGTACTTC
>NA|TRBJ1-4|TRBD1|TRBV19
CASSILLDRGATNEKLFF
TGTGCCAGTAGTATACTCTTGGACAGGGGCGCAACTAATGAAAAACTGTTTTTT
>NA|TRBJ2-7|NA|TRBV11-2
CASSLGQTYEQYF
TGTGCCAGCAGCTTAGGACAGACCTACGAGCAGTACTTC
>NA|TRBJ2-7|TRBD1|TRBV5-1
CASSPPGGTGVSYEQYF
TGCGCCAGCAGCCCACCCGGGGGGACAGGGGTCTCCTACGAGCAGTACTTC
>NA|TRBJ1-1|NA|TRBV6-5
CASRYGGVYTEAFF
TGTGCCAGCAGGTACGGGGGGGTGTACACTGAAGCTTTCTTT
>NA|TRBJ2-2|TRBD1|TRBV9
CASSGQGAGTGELFF
TGTGCCAGCAGCGGTCAGGGGGCCGGCACCGGGGAGCTGTTTTTT
>NA|TRBJ1-2|TRBD1|TRBV4-3
CAGSRGTGEDYGYTF
TGCGCCGGCAGCCGCGGGACAGGGGAGGACTATGGCTACACCTTC
>few|TRBJ1-5|TRBD1|TRBV28
CASSLEGATQPQHF
TGTGCCAGCAGTTTGGAGGGGGCGACTCAGCCCCAGCATTTT
>NA|TRBJ1-3|NA|TRBV30
CAWSVLSGLGNTIYF
TGTGCCTGGAGTGTACTTTCGGGACTCGGAAACACCATATATTTT
>once|TRBJ1-1|TRBD1|TRBV9
CASNAGGSTEAFF
TGTGCCAGCAATGCAGGGGGATCCACTGAAGCTTTCTTT
>few|TRBJ2-2|NA|TRBV9
CASGAANTGELFF
TGTGCCAGCGGGGCAGCGAACACCGGGGAGCTGTTTTTT
>NA|TRBJ2-2|TRBD1|TRBV6-1
CASSGDRGRGTGELFF
TGTGCCAGCAGTGGGGACAGGGGGCGCGGCACCGGGGAGCTGTTTTTT
>NA|TRBJ2-7|TRBD1|TRBV4-1
CASSLYPGQGLYEQYF
TGCGCCAGCAGCCTATATCCGGGACAGGGACTCTACGAGCAGTACTTC
>NA|TRBJ2-3|NA|TRBV5-6
CASSLETTSRDTQYF
TGTGCCAGCAGCTTGGAGACGACATCACGAGATACGCAGTATTTT
>NA|TRBJ2-5|TRBD1|TRBV19
CASSIDGTGDETQYF
TGTGCCAGTAGTATAGACGGGACAGGGGACGAGACCCAGTACTTC
>few|TRBJ1-3|NA|TRBV12-5
CASGTGWSGNTIYF
TGTGCTAGTGGTACAGGGTGGTCTGGAAACACCATATATTTT
>few|TRBJ2-6|NA|TRBV6-1
CASSDRLSGANVLTF
TGTGCCAGCAGTGACAGGCTCTCTGGGGCCAACGTCCTGACTTTC
>NA|TRBJ1-2|NA|TRBV23-1
CASSPDSAFCGYTF
TGCGCCAGCAGTCCCGACAGTGCTTTCTGTGGCTACACCTTC
>NA|TRBJ1-2|TRBD1|TRBV6-1
CASSADRVNYGYTF
TGTGCCAGCAGTGCGGACAGGGTAAACTATGGCTACACCTTC
>NA|TRBJ1-5|NA|TRBV5-5
CASSLGGGVSQPQHF
TGTGCCAGCAGCTTGGGTGGCGGGGTTAGCCAGCCCCAGCATTTT
>few|TRBJ1-5|TRBD1|TRBV18
CASSPPLTGINQPQHF
TGTGCCAGCTCACCACCATTGACAGGGATCAATCAGCCCCAGCATTTT
>NA|TRBJ1-1|NA|TRBV4-3
CASSLGPGGTEAFF
TGCGCCAGCAGCCTGGGGCCCGGGGGCACTGAAGCTTTCTTT
>NA|TRBJ1-1|NA|TRBV19
CASSRLGDRPPTEAFF
TGTGCCAGTAGCCGATTAGGGGATCGGCCGCCCACTGAAGCTTTCTTT
>once|TRBJ1-5|TRBD1|TRBV9
CASSPRGGPRKQVNSNQPQHF
TGTGCCAGCAGCCCAAGAGGGGGCCCGAGAAAACAGGTAAATAGCAATCAGCCCCAGCATTTT
>NA|TRBJ2-7|NA|TRBV13
CASSLQGVGTYEQYF
TGTGCCAGCAGCTTACAAGGGGTAGGAACCTACGAGCAGTACTTC
>NA|TRBJ1-5|NA|TRBV12-5
CASGLYSGGGQPQHF
TGTGCTAGTGGTTTGTACAGCGGAGGAGGTCAGCCCCAGCATTTT
>NA|TRBJ2-1|TRBD2|TRBV5-6
CASSLWGGGLRDEQFF
TGTGCCAGCAGCTTGTGGGGCGGGGGACTTAGAGATGAGCAGTTCTTC
>NA|TRBJ1-2|TRBD1|TRBV5-4
CASSTGQGYGYTF
TGTGCCAGCAGCACCGGACAGGGTTATGGCTACACCTTC